The clone carrying this T cell receptor beta chain was observed once. The germline V gene encodes CDR1 MNHEY and CDR2 SMNVEV (reference sequence). Trimming shortened V by 6 bases and J by 8 bases, and 14 bases separated the two germline ends. CDR3 length: 13 amino acids. Positive CCR7 selection of CD45RO-negative cells yielded the naive CD8 cells, and terminally differentiated effector memory CD45RA+ cells were excluded. The data originate from a study of shared clonotypes between healthy human individuals. Data came from immunoSEQ multiplex PCR; TCRdb stores just in-frame clones and leaves some out. The table lists about 2.1 million clones, about 93% of them singletons, with roughly 1.7% in the top ten.

This rearrangement joins TRBV27 to TRBJ2-1, with D hard to call. The source is a man aged 18 to 35 in good health. Some clones in this sample may be carry-over from other donors' samples. The sequenced material came from naive CD8+ T cells from PBMCs. The CDR3 reads CASSPSGLHEQFF. DNA of the CDR3: TGTGCCAGCAGCCCCTCAGGTCTCCATGAGCAGTTCTTC.